A single sample gave rise to the 22 T cell receptor beta chains below, sequenced in a study of vaccination effects on CD4 cells after COVID-19. The data were produced by immunoSEQ multiplex PCR, yet TCRdb's version contains in-frame clones alone and is incomplete. The sample lists approximately 74,000 clones, 77% seen once, with approximately 1% in the top ten. Antigen-specific CD4+ T cell clonotypes were called by their expansion after viral peptide-pool culture in ViraFEST. After roughly eleven days in culture, the CD4+ T cells were isolated. Either the BNT162b2 or mRNA-1273 vaccine was given to participants in two doses. These receptors have no known antigen. Specimen: CD4+ T cells from PBMCs cultured with HCoV-OC43 spike peptides, collected after COVID-19 vaccination. Subset indicated: HCoV-OC43 spike overlapping peptide pool stimulation. The receptors stem from a human donor who received a COVID-19 vaccine.

This clone has a handful of counts. The CDR3 region is CASSLMFQERGRRETQYF. The CDR3 coding sequence is TGTGCCAGCAGCTTAATGTTCCAAGAACGGGGGAGGAGGGAGACCCAGTACTTC. The chain has TRBV7-2 and TRBJ2-5, with D tentatively TRBD2 (6 bases). The CDR3 is 18 residues long. V was trimmed by 2 bases and J by 5 bases, leaving 24 bases between them. Germline V CDR1 and CDR2: SGHTA, FQGNSA.

The rearrangement uses TRBV10-1 and TRBJ2-3; 9 nucleotides line up with TRBD1. J gave up 8 bases and V 3 bases, and 6 bases lay outside the gene matches. Germline CDR1 reads WNHNN; CDR2 reads SYGVQD (reference sequence). The CDR3 is 14 amino acids. The CDR3 protein is CASSDTGTGSTQYF. For the CDR3, the DNA is TGCGCCAGCAGTGATACCGGGACAGGGTCTACGCAGTATTTT.

This clone was recorded a few times. The rearrangement links TRBV27 to TRBJ2-1, with a weak D call TRBD1 (5 bases). Trimming cost V 3 bases and J 9 bases, with 18 bases left between them. From germline, CDR1 is MNHEY and CDR2 SMNVEV (reference sequence). The CDR3 extends over 15 amino acids. CDR3 DNA: TGTGCCAGCAGTTTGCAGGCAGGGCCAAGGGGTGAGCAGTTCTTC. Translated: CASSLQAGPRGEQFF.

In regard to this clone: A junction end diverges from the germline sequence, so it may reflect a read error. The chain is built from TRBV5-4 and TRBJ1-2; D not certain. The CDR3 has 13 amino acids. Germline V gives CDR1 SGHNT, CDR2 YYREEE (reference sequence). As DNA, the CDR3 is TGTGCCAGCAGGTTGGACGGCCTGGGGGGCTACACCTTC. It encodes CASRLDGLGGYTF.

The chain links TRBV12-3 or TRBV12-4 to TRBJ1-1; D is uncertain. Deletions cut 6 bases from V and 11 bases from J, with 16 bases between. This CDR3 region has 12 residues. CDR3 nucleotide sequence: TGTGCCAGCAGGCAAGGCGGTATTGAGGCTTTCTTT. It encodes CASRQGGIEAFF.

This clone has more than one count but fewer than ten. This chain connects TRBV6-1 to TRBJ2-7, with no clear D. There are 17 residues in the CDR3. Trimming took 0 bases from V and 0 from J, leaving 15 bases between them. CDR1 is MNHNS, CDR2 SASEGT, per germline. The CDR3: CASSEAAWFLSSYEQYV. CDR3 nucleotide sequence: TGTGCCAGCAGTGAAGCTGCGTGGTTCCTTAGCTCCTACGAGCAGTACGTC.

This clone was detected only once. This sequence joins TRBV5-4 and TRBJ2-3, with TRBD2 as a possible D gene (5 bases). V gave up 5 bases and J gave up 0 bases, with 10 bases separating them. CDR1 and CDR2 (germline): SGHNT, YYREEE (reference sequence). CDR3 length: 14 amino acids. CDR3 loop: CASSRGISTDTQYF. The CDR3 bases are TGTGCCAGCAGTCGGGGAATTAGCACAGATACGCAGTATTTT.

The genes are TRBV5-6 and TRBJ1-2; D call uncertain. With 0 bases removed from V and 5 bases from J, the gap between germline ends came to 5 bases. CDR1 and CDR2 (germline): SGHDT, YYEEEE. The CDR3 covers 12 residues. The DNA of the CDR3 is TGTGCCAGCAGCTTGGATCCATATGGCTACACCTTC. Protein sequence: CASSLDPYGYTF.

The J gene is TRBJ2-5, the V gene TRBV4-1; D gene uncertain. The CDR3 contains 17 residues. Germline V gene sequence: CDR1 MGHRA, CDR2 YSYEKL. Trimming removed 5 bases from V and 5 bases from J, with 24 bases in between. In DNA, the CDR3 is TGCGCCAGCAGCTCAGAGGCGCCAGGACGTGCTCGGGAGACCCAGTACTTC. Amino acids: CASSSEAPGRARETQYF.

The rearrangement links TRBV10-1 to TRBJ2-1; D assignment may be TRBD1 or TRBD2 (6 bases each). The CDR3 length is 15 residues. Trimming cost V 0 bases and J 7 bases, with 13 bases left between them. Germline lookup yields CDR1 WNHNN and CDR2 SYGVQD (reference sequence). CDR3: CASSESGGRGNEQFF. DNA for the CDR3: TGCGCCAGCAGTGAGTCTGGGGGGCGAGGGAATGAGCAGTTCTTC.

The chain joins TRBV30 to TRBJ2-4; TRBD2 matches at 9 bases. This CDR3 is 11 amino acids long. Germline V gene lookup returns CDR1 GTSNPN and CDR2 SVGIG (reference sequence). Trimming at V came to 5 bases and at J to 10 bases, leaving 3 bases not matched to a gene. This CDR3 is CAWSAGGIQYF. CDR3 nucleotide sequence: TGTGCCTGGTCCGCGGGGGGGATTCAGTACTTC.

The count of this clone is one. The CDR3 is CASRSRGLNEQFF. In nucleotides, the CDR3 is TGTGCCAGCAGGTCCAGGGGGCTAAATGAGCAGTTCTTC. V gene TRBV7-2 combines with J gene TRBJ2-1; 8 bases agree with TRBD1. V was pared by 6 bases and J by 7 bases, with 5 bases of the junction left unmatched. Germline values: CDR1 SGHTA, CDR2 FQGNSA. The CDR3 runs to 13 residues.

The genes are TRBV6-6 and TRBJ1-2; D unclear. Germline V gene data show CDR1 as MNHNY and CDR2 as SVGAGI (reference sequence). The V end was cut by 0 bases, the J end by 4 bases, with 0 bases between. This CDR3 spans 11 amino acids. The CDR3 sequence is CASSYSYGYTF. DNA of the CDR3: TGTGCCAGCAGTTACTCCTATGGCTACACCTTC.

The chain uses TRBV19 and TRBJ1-1; a possible D gene is TRBD1 (5 bases). The CDR3 is 16 amino acids. Trimming took off 5 bases at V and 4 bases at J, with 20 bases between the two ends. Germline V gene lookup returns CDR1 LNHDA and CDR2 SQIVND (reference sequence). CDR3 region: CASSLMGGGVTTEAFF. The CDR3 DNA follows: TGTGCCAGTAGTTTAATGGGGGGAGGGGTGACCACTGAAGCTTTCTTT.

This clone has just one count. This rearrangement joins TRBV11-2 to TRBJ1-2; the D is unclear. The V and J ends lost 1 base and 4 bases respectively, with 7 bases between them. CDR1 is SGHAT and CDR2 is FQNNGV in the germline V gene. The CDR3 extends over 13 amino acids. CDR3 in amino acids: CASSLGESYGYTF. CDR3 coding DNA: TGTGCCAGCAGCTTAGGGGAGAGCTATGGCTACACCTTC.

V and J are TRBV24-1 and TRBJ1-2; TRBD1 matches at 7 bases. The germline V gene encodes CDR1 KGHDR and CDR2 SFDVKD. The ends lost 5 bases at V and 3 bases at J; junction bases unmatched: 5. The CDR3 is 14 amino acids. The DNA for the CDR3 is TGTGCCACCAGTGCCCCGGACAGGTACTATGGCTACACCTTC. This codes for CATSAPDRYYGYTF.

The rearrangement joins TRBV24-1 to TRBJ2-3; 8 bases are shared with TRBD1. J lost 0 bases, V lost 7 bases, and 2 bases had no gene match. The CDR3 runs 14 residues. Germline V gives CDR1 KGHDR, CDR2 SFDVKD. The DNA for the CDR3 is TGTGCCACCAGGGACAGGGATAGCACAGATACGCAGTATTTT. Encoded protein: CATRDRDSTDTQYF.

This sequence joins TRBV9 and TRBJ2-5; a possible D gene is TRBD1 (5 bases). V lost 0 bases and J lost 2, with 11 bases in between. Germline CDR1 and CDR2: SGDLS and YYNGEE. The CDR3 length is 15 residues. The CDR3 DNA sequence: TGTGCCAGCAGCGTAGAAACAGGAAGACAAGAGACCCAGTACTTC. It is translated as CASSVETGRQETQYF. Complete variable domain (other parts from reference TRBV9 and TRBJ2-5): DSGVTQTPKHLITATGQRVTLRCSPRSGDLSVYWYQQSLDQGLQFLIQYYNGEERAKGNILERFSAQQFPDLHSELNLSSLELGDSALYFCASSVETGRQETQYFGPGTRLLVL.

This chain joins TRBV4-3 and TRBJ2-1; no firm D call. The germline CDR1 and CDR2 sequences are LGHNA and YSLEER. This CDR3 spans 15 amino acids. V gave up 4 bases and J gave up 2 bases, with 12 bases separating them. CDR3 coding DNA: TGCGCCAGCAGCCCAACGCTATCCCCCTACAATGAGCAGTTCTTC. Its protein product is CASSPTLSPYNEQFF.

The V and J genes are TRBV19 and TRBJ1-1; 7 positions match TRBD1. CDR1 and CDR2 from the germline V gene are LNHDA and SQIVND (reference sequence). With V trimmed by 9 bases and J by 0 bases, 10 bases remained unmatched. The CDR3 totals 15 residues. The CDR3 region has the DNA TGTGCCAGCGCTACGCGGACAGGCATGAACACTGAAGCTTTCTTT. Its translation is CASATRTGMNTEAFF.

Concerning this clone itself: Other DNA sequences within the sample encode an identical CDR3. V and J are TRBV24-1 and TRBJ1-2; D not resolved. CDR3 length equals 12 residues. With 4 bases removed from V and 3 bases from J, the gap between germline ends came to 5 bases. Looked up from germline, CDR1 is KGHDR and CDR2 is SFDVKD. The CDR3 nucleotides are TGTGCCACCAGTGAAGCGGACTATGGCTACACCTTC. Its translation is CATSEADYGYTF.

This clone has more than one count but fewer than ten. V gene TRBV18 combines with J gene TRBJ1-3; D not certain. The CDR3 has 15 amino acids. Germline CDR1 is KGHSH and CDR2 is LQKENI. The V gene lost 0 bases and the J gene lost 4 bases, with 10 bases spanning the gap. CDR3 DNA sequence: TGTGCCAGCTCACCACCAGGCAGGTCCGGAAACACCATATATTTT. This codes for CASSPPGRSGNTIYF.